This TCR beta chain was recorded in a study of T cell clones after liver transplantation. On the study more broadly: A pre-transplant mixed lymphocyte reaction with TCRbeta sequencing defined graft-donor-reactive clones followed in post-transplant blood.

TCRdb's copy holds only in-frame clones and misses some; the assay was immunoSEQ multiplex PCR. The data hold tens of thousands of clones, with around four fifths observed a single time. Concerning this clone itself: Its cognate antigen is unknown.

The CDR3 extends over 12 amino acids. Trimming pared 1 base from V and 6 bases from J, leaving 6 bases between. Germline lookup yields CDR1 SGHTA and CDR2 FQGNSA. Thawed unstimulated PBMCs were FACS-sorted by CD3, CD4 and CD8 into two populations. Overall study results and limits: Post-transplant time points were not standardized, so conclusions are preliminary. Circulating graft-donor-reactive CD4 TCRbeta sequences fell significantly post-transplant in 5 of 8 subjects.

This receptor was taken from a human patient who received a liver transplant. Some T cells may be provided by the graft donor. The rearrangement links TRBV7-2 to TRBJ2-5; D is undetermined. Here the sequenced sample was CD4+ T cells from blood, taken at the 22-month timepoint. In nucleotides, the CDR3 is TGTGCCAGCAGCTTAGATGCGCAGACCCAGTACTTC. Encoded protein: CASSLDAQTQYF.